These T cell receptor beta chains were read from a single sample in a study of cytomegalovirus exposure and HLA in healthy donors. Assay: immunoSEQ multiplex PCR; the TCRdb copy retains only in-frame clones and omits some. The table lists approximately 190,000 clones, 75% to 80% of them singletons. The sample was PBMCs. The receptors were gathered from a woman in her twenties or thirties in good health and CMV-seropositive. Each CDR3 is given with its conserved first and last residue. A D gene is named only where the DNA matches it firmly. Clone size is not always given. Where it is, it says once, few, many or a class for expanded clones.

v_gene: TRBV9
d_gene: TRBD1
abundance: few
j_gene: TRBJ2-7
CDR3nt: TGTGCCAGCAGCGCCGGCGGACAGGGAACCTACGAGCAGTACTTC
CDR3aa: CASSAGGQGTYEQYF

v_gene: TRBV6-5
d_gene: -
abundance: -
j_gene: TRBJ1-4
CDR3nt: TGTGCCAGCAGCCCCGACAGCTCTGAAAAACTGTTTTTT
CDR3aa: CASSPDSSEKLFF

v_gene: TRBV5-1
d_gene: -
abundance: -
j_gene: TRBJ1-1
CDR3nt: TGCGCCAGCAGCAGTCAGGGTGGTACTGAAGCTTTCTTT
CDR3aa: CASSSQGGTEAFF

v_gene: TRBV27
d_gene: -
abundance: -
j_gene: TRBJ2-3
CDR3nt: TGTGCCAGCAGTGGACAGGAGGGGACAGATACGCAGTATTTT
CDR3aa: CASSGQEGTDTQYF

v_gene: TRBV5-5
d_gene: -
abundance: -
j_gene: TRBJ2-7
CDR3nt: TGTGCCAGCGCCTTACAGGGAGTGGCCTACGAGCAGTACTTC
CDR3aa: CASALQGVAYEQYF

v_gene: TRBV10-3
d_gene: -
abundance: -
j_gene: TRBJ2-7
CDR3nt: TGTGCCATCACGGAAGGGCCTTCGGGAAGCGAGCAGTACTTC
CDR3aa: CAITEGPSGSEQYF

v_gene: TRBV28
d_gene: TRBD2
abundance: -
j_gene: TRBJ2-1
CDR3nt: TGTGCCAGCAGCCTTGGACTAGCGGGGGGACCGAGGTTCTTC
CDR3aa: CASSLGLAGGPRFF

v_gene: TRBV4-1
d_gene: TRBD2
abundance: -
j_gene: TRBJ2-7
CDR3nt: TGCGCCAGCAGCCTCCGGACTAGCGGGGGGCTACTCAGCTCCTACGAGCAGTACTTC
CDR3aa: CASSLRTSGGLLSSYEQYF

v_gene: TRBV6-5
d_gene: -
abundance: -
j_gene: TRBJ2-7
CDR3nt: TGTGCCAGCAGTCGTCCCGGAACAGGTTTTGCCGAGCAGTACTTC
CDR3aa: CASSRPGTGFAEQYF

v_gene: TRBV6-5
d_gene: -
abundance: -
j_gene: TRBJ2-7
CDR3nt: TGTGCCAGCAGTCGGCAGGGCGGCTCCTACGAGCAGTACTTC
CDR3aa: CASSRQGGSYEQYF

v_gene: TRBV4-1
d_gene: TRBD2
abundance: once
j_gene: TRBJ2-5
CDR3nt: TGCGCCAGCAGCCAAGAGCACGGGACTAGCGGGGGCCTACAAGAGACCCAGTACTTC
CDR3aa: CASSQEHGTSGGLQETQYF

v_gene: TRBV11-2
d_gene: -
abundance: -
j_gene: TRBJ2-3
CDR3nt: TGTGCCAGCAGCTCAGGAGGGCGGAGCACAGATACGCAGTATTTT
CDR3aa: CASSSGGRSTDTQYF

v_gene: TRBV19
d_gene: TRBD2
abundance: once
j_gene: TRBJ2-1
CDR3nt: TGTGCCAGTAGTGCGAAGCTAGCGGGGGATCTCTTCTACAATGAGCAGTTCTTC
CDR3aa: CASSAKLAGDLFYNEQFF

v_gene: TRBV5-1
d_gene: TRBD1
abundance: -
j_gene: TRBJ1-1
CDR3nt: TGCGCCAGCAGCTTCGGACAGGGAAGTGGCACTGAAGCTTTCTTT
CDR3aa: CASSFGQGSGTEAFF

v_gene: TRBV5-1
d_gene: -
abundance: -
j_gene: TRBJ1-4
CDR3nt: TGCGCCAGCAGCTTGGCCCCGGGACAAAATGAAAAACTGTTTTTT
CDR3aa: CASSLAPGQNEKLFF

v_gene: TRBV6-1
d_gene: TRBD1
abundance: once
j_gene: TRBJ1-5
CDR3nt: TGTGCCAGCAGTGTCCAGGGGGACAATCAGCCCCAGCATTTT
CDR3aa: CASSVQGDNQPQHF

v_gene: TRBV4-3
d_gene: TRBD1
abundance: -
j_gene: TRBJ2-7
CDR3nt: TGCGCCAGCAGCCAGTCGGACAGGGCCCACTACGAGCAGTACTTC
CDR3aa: CASSQSDRAHYEQYF

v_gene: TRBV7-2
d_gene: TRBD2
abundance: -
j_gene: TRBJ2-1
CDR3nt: TGTGCCAGCAGCGTCACACTAGCGGGGGGGAGGAATGAGCAGTTCTTC
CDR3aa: CASSVTLAGGRNEQFF

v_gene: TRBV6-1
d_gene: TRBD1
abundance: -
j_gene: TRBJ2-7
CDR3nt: TGTGCCAGCAGTGAATGGGGGACAGGGAGCTCCTACGAGCAGTACTTC
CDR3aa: CASSEWGTGSSYEQYF

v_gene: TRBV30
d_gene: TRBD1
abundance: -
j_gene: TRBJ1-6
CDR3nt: TGTGCCTGGAGTCGGACAGGGTCGTCGTCCGGATCACCCCTCCACTTT
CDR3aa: CAWSRTGSSSGSPLHF

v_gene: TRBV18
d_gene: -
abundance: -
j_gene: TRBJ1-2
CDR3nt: TGTGCCAGCTCACCCCCAGGACAGTTCGGAGGCTACACCTTC
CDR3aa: CASSPPGQFGGYTF

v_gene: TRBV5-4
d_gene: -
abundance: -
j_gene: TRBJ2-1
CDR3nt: TGTGCCAGCAGCTTGGACAGGGAGGGTTACAATGAGCAGTTCTTC
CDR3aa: CASSLDREGYNEQFF

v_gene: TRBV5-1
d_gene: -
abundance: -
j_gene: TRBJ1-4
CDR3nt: TGCGCCAGCAGCTTGTGGGGCTCCAATGAAAAACTGTTTTTT
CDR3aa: CASSLWGSNEKLFF

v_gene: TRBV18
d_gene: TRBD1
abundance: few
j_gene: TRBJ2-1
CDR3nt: TGTGCCAGCTCACCAGACAGGGGGCAATATGAGCAGTTCTTC
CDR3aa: CASSPDRGQYEQFF

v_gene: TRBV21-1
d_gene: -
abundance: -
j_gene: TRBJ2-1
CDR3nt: TGTGCCAGCAGCAATGGTGGGGTCAGGGATGAGCAGTTCTTC
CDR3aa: CASSNGGVRDEQFF

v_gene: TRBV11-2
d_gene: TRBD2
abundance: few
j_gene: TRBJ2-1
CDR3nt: TGTGCCAGCAGCTATTCCGGGACTAGTAATCCCAATGAGCAGTTCTTC
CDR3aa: CASSYSGTSNPNEQFF

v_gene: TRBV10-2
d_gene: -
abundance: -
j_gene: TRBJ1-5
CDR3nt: TGCGCCAGCAGGGGGGCGCCGGGCAATCAGCCCCAGCATTTT
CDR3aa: CASRGAPGNQPQHF

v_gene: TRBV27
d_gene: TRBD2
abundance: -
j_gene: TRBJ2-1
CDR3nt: TGTGCCAGCAGTCGACTAGCGGGGGACCTCAATGAGCAGTTCTTC
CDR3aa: CASSRLAGDLNEQFF